Below, 24 T cell receptor beta chains from the same sample are listed, as sequenced in a study of CD8+ T cells in alopecia areata. It was cDNA, reverse transcribed from extracted RNA, that served as the sequencing template. Using immunoSEQ multiplex PCR, the repertoire was profiled, and TCRdb retains in-frame clones only, with some absent. Here the sample spans around 140,000 clones, around half being singletons. The treatment here: oral pan-JAK inhibitor, 5-10 mg twice daily. The sample consisted of CD8+ T cells sorted from blood, taken at week 4, from a patient treated with tofacitinib. All receptors derive from a human donor with alopecia areata.

CDR3 in DNA: TGTGCCAGCAGCCCCGAGCGGGACGCATCGTGGAACGAGCAGTACTTC. This gives the protein CASSPERDASWNEQYF. This chain links TRBV7-9 with TRBJ2-7, with 7 bases lining up with TRBD2. The CDR3 sequence is 16 residues long. Trimming at V came to 5 bases and at J to 5 bases, leaving 15 bases not matched to a gene. Germline loops: CDR1 SEHNR, CDR2 FQNEAQ (reference sequence).

Only a few counts were recorded for this clone. V gene TRBV6-5 combines with J gene TRBJ1-2; D gene unclear. Germline CDR1 is MNHEY and CDR2 is SVGAGI. The CDR3 has 11 residues. Between the trimmed V and J ends, which lost 4 bases and 8 bases, there was a span of 8 bases. The CDR3 is CASSSVLGYTF. The CDR3 region has the DNA TGTGCCAGCAGTTCGGTGTTGGGCTACACCTTC.

This chain uses TRBV13 with TRBJ1-6; 10 bases map to TRBD1. V was pared by 5 bases and J by 10 bases, with 8 bases of the junction left unmatched. The CDR3 consists of 15 residues. CDR1 and CDR2 (germline): PRHDT, FYEKMQ (reference sequence). The CDR3, as DNA: TGTGCCAGCAGCAGGGGACAGGGGTTCGTATCACCCCTCCACTTT. It encodes CASSRGQGFVSPLHF.

The chain is built from TRBV5-1 and TRBJ2-3; D perhaps matches TRBD1 (6 bases). CDR1 and CDR2 (germline): SGHRS, YFSETQ. The ends were cut back, 4 bases at V and 6 bases at J, with 18 bases in the middle. The CDR3 contains 15 residues. Here the CDR3 reads CASSNSTGPRDTQYF. The CDR3 region has the DNA TGCGCCAGCAGCAACTCTACAGGGCCTCGCGATACGCAGTATTTT. Full variable domain (rest looked up from reference TRBV5-1 and TRBJ2-3): KAGVTQTPRYLIKTRGQQVTLSCSPISGHRSVSWYQQTPGQGLQFLFEYFSETQRNKGNFPGRFSGRQFSNSRSEMNVSTLELGDSALYLCASSNSTGPRDTQYFGPGTRLTVL.

The chain couples TRBV19 to TRBJ1-1; 8 bases are a match to TRBD1. V lost 7 bases and J lost 0; bases outside the gene matches: 7. The CDR3 runs to 15 residues. The V gene's germline CDR1 is LNHDA and CDR2 SQIVND (reference sequence). Here the CDR3 reads CASNPGGTLNTEAFF. Here the CDR3 DNA reads TGTGCCAGTAATCCAGGGGGCACTTTGAACACTGAAGCTTTCTTT.

The chain has TRBV14 and TRBJ2-1; D might be TRBD2 (5 bases). Per the germline V gene, CDR1 is SGHDN and CDR2 is FVKESK. This CDR3 comprises 13 residues. The ends were cut back, 7 bases at V and 4 bases at J, with 11 bases in the middle. CDR3 protein: CASNPLGYNEQFF. As DNA, the CDR3 is TGTGCCAGCAACCCACTAGGTTACAATGAGCAGTTCTTC.

The rearrangement joins TRBV2 to TRBJ2-5; D unresolved. Germline V lookup: CDR1 SNHLY, CDR2 FYNNEI. CDR3 length: 12 residues. V lost 4 bases and J 9 bases, leaving 12 bases between the germline ends. In DNA, the CDR3 is TGTGCCAGCAGTGGGGGTGAGACGGCCCAGTACTTC. It is translated as CASSGGETAQYF.

The V gene is TRBV7-9, the J gene TRBJ2-7, with a tentative D call TRBD1 (5 bases). The CDR3 runs to 15 residues. Germline V lookup: CDR1 SEHNR, CDR2 FQNEAQ (reference sequence). V was trimmed by 5 bases and J by 4 bases, leaving 18 bases between them. This CDR3 reads CASSPAPRGSYEQYF. Here the CDR3 DNA reads TGTGCCAGCAGCCCCGCACCAAGGGGCTCTTACGAGCAGTACTTC.

The chain is built from TRBV27 and TRBJ2-3; D possibly corresponds to TRBD1 (5 bases). Trimming took off 0 bases at V and 4 bases at J, with 11 bases between the two ends. Germline-derived CDR1 and CDR2 are MNHEY and SMNVEV (reference sequence). CDR3 length: 15 residues. CDR3 bases: TGTGCCAGCAGTTTATCGGGGCATTGGGCAGATACGCAGTATTTT. Encoded protein: CASSLSGHWADTQYF.

The chain has TRBV23-1 and TRBJ1-5; 7 nucleotides align to TRBD1. TRBV23-1 is treated as an ORF (open reading frame) with a function not yet certain. V was clipped by 6 bases and J by 7 bases; unmatched bases: 6. CDR3 length equals 13 residues. The CDR3 loop reads CASRSNRGQPQHF. The DNA of the CDR3 is TGCGCCAGCAGAAGCAACAGGGGCCAGCCCCAGCATTTT.

This clone was found a few times. This chain links TRBV5-6 with TRBJ1-2; D unresolved. The CDR3 is 14 amino acids. The germline V and J ends were trimmed by 4 bases and 4 bases, with 14 bases remaining between them. Germline V gene lookup returns CDR1 SGHDT and CDR2 YYEEEE. The CDR3 protein is CASSPLETPYGYTF. The CDR3 bases are TGTGCCAGCAGCCCACTCGAGACTCCCTATGGCTACACCTTC.

This clone was picked up a small number of times. The chain carries TRBV18 and TRBJ2-5, with D hard to call. Germline assignment: CDR1 KGHSH and CDR2 LQKENI. The CDR3 totals 13 residues. V was cut by 2 bases and J by 4 bases, with 8 bases left in between. In DNA form, the CDR3 reads TGTGCCAGCTCACCAATTTCTTCAGAGACCCAGTACTTC. Translation: CASSPISSETQYF. Variable domain in full (rest from reference TRBV18 and TRBJ2-5): NAGVMQNPRHLVRRRGQEARLRCSPMKGHSHVYWYRQLPEEGLKFMVYLQKENIIDESGMPKERFSAEFPKEGPSILRIQQVVRGDSAAYFCASSPISSETQYFGPGTRLLVL.

The chain uses TRBV27 and TRBJ1-6, with 9 bases identical to TRBD1. The V gene's germline CDR1 is MNHEY and CDR2 SMNVEV (reference sequence). The CDR3 loop spans 13 amino acids. Trimming took 6 bases from V and 9 from J; bases not matched to a gene: 3. CDR3 protein: CASSTGGFSPLHF. As DNA, the CDR3 is TGTGCCAGCAGCACAGGGGGCTTTTCACCCCTCCACTTT.

The V call is TRBV9, the J call TRBJ2-5; possibly TRBD2 for D (6 bases). CDR1 SGDLS and CDR2 YYNGEE come from the germline V gene. The CDR3 has 14 residues. Trimming took off 4 bases at V and 1 base at J, with 11 bases between the two ends. DNA for the CDR3: TGTGCCAGCAGCCCCACTAGCTCCCAAGAGACCCAGTACTTC. This encodes CASSPTSSQETQYF.

This clone was found a few times. The chain employs TRBV4-2 and TRBJ2-1; 9 bases line up with TRBD2. Per germline, CDR1 LGHNA and CDR2 YNFKEQ. The CDR3 is 16 residues long. V trimming: 5 bases; J trimming: 8 bases; junction bases outside the gene matches: 13. DNA of the CDR3: TGTGCCAGCAGCGACGTAGGTAGCGGGGGTGTAGATGAGCAGTTCTTC. Translating gives CASSDVGSGGVDEQFF.

In its sample, this clone was seen once. CDR3 sequence reads: CAWRPSDRGYGYTF. In DNA form, the CDR3 reads TGTGCCTGGAGGCCATCGGACAGGGGATATGGCTACACCTTC. The chain recombines TRBV30 with TRBJ1-2; 9 bases line up with TRBD1. The CDR3 runs to 14 residues. Trimming cost V 3 bases and J 5 bases; bases outside gene matches: 7. CDR1 and CDR2 from the germline V gene are GTSNPN and SVGIG (reference sequence).

This clone has more than one count but fewer than ten. This chain uses TRBV4-1 with TRBJ1-1; D gene uncertain. With 5 bases removed from V and 0 bases from J, the gap between germline ends came to 13 bases. CDR3 size: 15 residues. Looked up from germline, CDR1 is MGHRA and CDR2 is YSYEKL. The CDR3 DNA follows: TGCGCCAGCAGCTCGCGGACGGGCATGAACACTGAAGCTTTCTTT. Protein: CASSSRTGMNTEAFF.

This clone was observed a few times. The chain links TRBV6-6 to TRBJ2-5; 8 bases line up with TRBD2. CDR1 and CDR2 from the germline V gene are MNHNY and SVGAGI (reference sequence). The CDR3 has 16 amino acids. V shed 6 bases and J 0 bases; nucleotides not matched to a gene: 9. CDR3 sequence reads: CASSLVVAGYQETQYF. For the CDR3, the DNA is TGTGCCAGCAGCCTCGTGGTAGCGGGGTACCAAGAGACCCAGTACTTC.

This clone came up many times. The rearrangement links TRBV4-3 to TRBJ1-4; 7 bases are shared with TRBD1. This CDR3 contains 16 residues. Germline-derived CDR1 and CDR2 are LGHNA and YSLEER. The V gene end was trimmed by 0 bases and the J gene end by 4 bases; junction bases not matched to a gene: 5. The CDR3 here is CASSQEVPGGNEKLFF. Here the CDR3 DNA reads TGCGCCAGCAGCCAAGAAGTTCCAGGGGGTAATGAAAAACTGTTTTTT.

The chain is built from TRBV27 and TRBJ1-2, with D possibly matching TRBD1 (5 bases). Trimming left V 5 bases short and J 8 bases short, with 9 bases between. CDR1 and CDR2 (germline): MNHEY, SMNVEV (reference sequence). CDR3 size: 11 residues. The CDR3 protein is CASSAGSGYTF. The DNA for the CDR3 is TGTGCCAGCAGTGCAGGGAGCGGCTACACCTTC.

This clone was seen a handful of times. The identical CDR3 is also encoded by other nucleotide sequences in the sample. J is TRBJ1-1 and V is TRBV6-5; D may be TRBD1 (6 bases). Germline V lookup: CDR1 MNHEY, CDR2 SVGAGI. The CDR3 extends over 13 amino acids. V was cut by 2 bases and J by 4 bases, with 8 bases left in between. CDR3 loop: CASSYGGGTEAFF. The CDR3, as DNA: TGTGCCAGCAGTTACGGAGGGGGCACTGAAGCTTTCTTT.

CDR3 coding DNA: TGTGCCAGCAGCTTAAAAGGTCATGAGCAGTTCTTC. Protein: CASSLKGHEQFF. The chain couples TRBV7-3 to TRBJ2-1; D is ambiguous. CDR1 and CDR2 from the germline V gene are SGHTA and FQGTGA. This CDR3 is 12 amino acids long. Trimming took 1 base from V and 8 from J, leaving 6 bases between them.

The V gene is TRBV30, the J gene TRBJ1-5, with 11 bases aligning to TRBD1. This CDR3 is 15 amino acids long. Looked up from germline, CDR1 is GTSNPN and CDR2 is SVGIG (reference sequence). The J segment lost 8 bases and the V segment lost 1 base, leaving 7 bases of the junction unmatched. The DNA of the CDR3 is TGTGCCTGGAGTGCACTCGGACAGGGGGCTGAGCCCCAGCATTTT. Translated: CAWSALGQGAEPQHF.

This clone was seen only a few times. The rearrangement links TRBV5-1 to TRBJ1-1; D is unresolved. V was cut by 0 bases and J by 7 bases, with 16 bases left in between. CDR1 and CDR2 (germline): SGHRS, YFSETQ. The length of the CDR3 is 15 residues. The DNA of the CDR3 is TGCGCCAGCAGCTTGGCCGAAGGCGGTGTCGATGAAGCTTTCTTT. Translating gives CASSLAEGGVDEAFF.